One sample yielded the 28 T cell receptor beta chains listed below, sequenced in a study of T cells after yellow fever vaccination (dated by TCRdb to between 2018 and 2021). The sample's treatment or condition label, decoded: live attenuated yellow fever vaccine strain. Library preparation employed 5' RACE. The sequencer listed for this sample is Illumina HiSeq 2500. TCRdb reprocessing: public reads trimmed at Q25 with fastp, clones called with MiXCR, in-frame beta chains kept. Rows merge per CDR3 protein into single entries with the most common DNA and genes. This sample comprises around 400,000 distinct CDR3 sequences, roughly 10% of them detected only once. 15% to 20% of the sample comes from the top ten. This sample comprised PBMCs, obtained on the day of the first yellow fever vaccination. Source of these receptors: a young man who received the YFV17D yellow fever vaccine.

This clonotype was detected only a few times. The V gene is TRBV10-3, the J gene TRBJ2-7; 7 bases are shared with TRBD1. Losses at the gene ends were 6 bases for V and 2 bases for J; bases not matched to a gene: 1. The germline gives CDR1 ENHRY, CDR2 SYGVKD. CDR3 size: 12 residues. The CDR3 is CAIRGQTYEQYF. Written as DNA, the CDR3 is TGTGCCATCAGGGGACAGACCTACGAGCAGTACTTC.

Many counts were recorded for this clonotype. The junction differs from germline at one of its ends, possibly a read error. This sequence joins TRBV11-2 and TRBJ2-6; D gene unclear. CDR3 length: 13 amino acids. Germline CDR1 reads SGHAT; CDR2 reads FQNNGV. The CDR3: CASRFSGANVLTF. The DNA for the CDR3 is TGTGCCAGCCGCTTCTCTGGGGCCAACGTCCTGACTTTC.

This clonotype was counted many times. The chain joins TRBV7-2 to TRBJ2-3, with TRBD2 matching 12 bases. CDR1 SGHTA and CDR2 FQGNSA come from the germline V gene. The length of the CDR3 is 14 residues. V lost 7 bases to trimming and J lost 5 bases; unmatched junction nucleotides: 4. CDR3 in DNA: TGTGCCAGCACCCTAGCGGGGGGGCTAGATACGCAGTATTTT. It yields the protein CASTLAGGLDTQYF.

This clonotype has just a few counts. The chain couples TRBV12-5 to TRBJ2-3, with D perhaps matching TRBD2 (5 bases). This CDR3 contains 17 residues. V was shortened by 5 bases and J by 2 bases, with 20 bases between the two germline ends. Looked up from germline, CDR1 is LGHNT and CDR2 is FRNRAP. In nucleotides, the CDR3 is TGTGCTAGTGGTCCGCCCAACCTAGAGGAGGCCACAGATACGCAGTATTTT. Translated: CASGPPNLEEATDTQYF.

V gene TRBV15 combines with J gene TRBJ2-7; TRBD2 aligns across 10 bases. The V gene end was trimmed by 0 bases and the J gene end by 7 bases; junction bases not matched to a gene: 12. Germline-derived CDR1 and CDR2 are LNHNV and YYDKDF (reference sequence). This CDR3 has 17 residues. CDR3 in amino acids: CATSRDYREAGGREQYV. The CDR3 region has the DNA TGTGCCACCAGCAGAGATTATCGAGAAGCGGGGGGGCGTGAGCAGTACGTC.

This chain uses TRBV20-1 with TRBJ2-7; 7 nucleotides align to TRBD1. The CDR3 is 12 residues long. Unmatched junction bases numbered 4, after V lost 3 bases and J lost 5 bases. Per germline, CDR1 DFQATT and CDR2 SNEGSKA (reference sequence). In DNA, the CDR3 is TGCAGTGCTAGTTCCCAGGGGGACGAGCAGTACTTC. Translation: CSASSQGDEQYF.

V usage is TRBV6-6 and J usage is TRBJ2-1, with unresolved D. This CDR3 is 12 amino acids long. Germline loops: CDR1 MNHNY, CDR2 SVGAGI (reference sequence). V was trimmed by 2 bases and J by 5 bases, leaving 4 bases between them. The DNA for the CDR3 is TGTGCCAGCAGTTACGGAAACAATGAGCAGTTCTTC. Translated, it gives CASSYGNNEQFF.

The chain couples TRBV19 to TRBJ1-1; the D is unclear. The germline V gene encodes CDR1 LNHDA and CDR2 SQIVND (reference sequence). Trimming took 3 bases from V and 5 from J, leaving 13 bases between them. The length of the CDR3 is 14 residues. The CDR3 sequence is CASSIWVSGTEAFF. CDR3 sequence (DNA): TGTGCCAGTAGTATTTGGGTCTCGGGGACTGAAGCTTTCTTT.

This clonotype was found many times. The genes are TRBV12-3 or TRBV12-4 and TRBJ1-1; D ambiguous. The CDR3 covers 11 residues. V lost 0 bases to trimming and J lost 7 bases, with 3 bases between them. CDR3 protein: CASSLAVEAFF. The CDR3 nucleotides are TGTGCCAGCAGTTTAGCGGTTGAAGCTTTCTTT.

The chain carries TRBV7-9 and TRBJ2-1; D gene ambiguous. Trimming pared 0 bases from V and 10 bases from J, leaving 13 bases between. Germline-derived CDR1 and CDR2 are SEHNR and FQNEAQ (reference sequence). The CDR3 loop spans 14 amino acids. CDR3 in amino acids: CASSLARPPKEQFF. The CDR3 DNA is TGTGCCAGCAGCTTAGCGAGGCCGCCCAAGGAGCAGTTCTTC.

The sample holds a few counts of this clonotype. This chain uses TRBV12-1 with TRBJ2-1; TRBD2 reflects the table's D call only, with no check against the DNA. TRBV12-1 is an annotated pseudogene. The CDR3 is made up of 15 amino acids. CDR3 in DNA: TGTGCCAGCACCCCCCCCCGGCGGGGTTGGGATGAGCAGTTCTTC. Translation: CASTPPRRGWDEQFF.

J is TRBJ2-1 and V is TRBV20-1; possible D gene TRBD2, 6 bases. The CDR3 runs 15 residues. The V gene lost 3 bases and the J gene lost 0 bases, with 12 bases spanning the gap. Germline V gives CDR1 DFQATT, CDR2 SNEGSKA (reference sequence). The CDR3 nucleotides are TGCAGTGCTAGTCGGGACTCGAGCTCCTACAATGAGCAGTTCTTC. Protein sequence: CSASRDSSSYNEQFF.

The chain links TRBV25-1 to TRBJ1-2; D is possibly TRBD1 (5 bases). The germline CDR1 and CDR2 sequences are MGHDK and SYGVNS. Trimming removed 8 bases at V and 2 bases at J, with 24 bases between. CDR3 size: 17 residues. The CDR3 region is CASSPTILKGRNYGYTF. Here the CDR3 DNA reads TGTGCCAGCTCTCCCACCATCCTCAAGGGGCGAAACTATGGCTACACCTTC.

The gene calls are TRBV7-3 and TRBJ1-1; no clear D gene. Deletions cut 2 bases from V and 0 bases from J, with 10 bases between. Germline CDR1 reads SGHTA; CDR2 reads FQGTGA. The CDR3 has 15 residues. CDR3: CASSLGPVMNTEAFF. The CDR3, as DNA: TGTGCCAGCAGCTTAGGTCCGGTTATGAACACTGAAGCTTTCTTT.

As to this clonotype: One end of the junction does not line up with germline, which may come from a read error. This chain connects TRBV5-4 to TRBJ2-1; 13 bases align to TRBD2. Germline lookup yields CDR1 SGHNT and CDR2 YYREEE (reference sequence). There are 12 residues in the CDR3. The CDR3 DNA reads as TGTGCCAGCAGCTGGGGGACTAGCGGGACCGCCTTC. Amino acid sequence: CASSWGTSGTAF.

The rearrangement uses TRBV7-8 and TRBJ2-7, with D perhaps TRBD1 or TRBD2 (5 bases each). This CDR3 region has 13 residues. Germline V lookup: CDR1 SGHVS, CDR2 FQNEAQ. CDR3 DNA sequence: TGTGGTACAACCGGGGCGTCACCTTACGAGCAGTACGTC. Encoded protein: CGTTGASPYEQYV.

This chain links TRBV12-3 or TRBV12-4 with TRBJ1-2, with D unclear. The CDR3 consists of 13 residues. The V gene lost 8 bases and the J gene lost 5 bases, with 15 bases spanning the gap. The CDR3 nucleotides are TGTGCCAGCGCTCCCGGGTCCTCATATGGCTACACCTTC. Translation gives CASAPGSSYGYTF.

The chain is built from TRBV20-1 and TRBJ2-6, with D uncertain. Trimming shortened V by 3 bases and J by 5 bases, and 5 bases separated the two germline ends. Germline CDR1 and CDR2: DFQATT and SNEGSKA (reference sequence). The CDR3 is 12 amino acids. CDR3: CSARARANVLTF. The CDR3 DNA sequence: TGCAGTGCTAGGGCCCGGGCCAACGTCCTGACTTTC.

This clonotype was detected a few times. The J gene is TRBJ2-7, the V gene TRBV6-1; D remains unclear. V shed 6 bases and J shed 0 bases, with 12 bases lying between them. The CDR3 contains 14 residues. Germline assignment: CDR1 MNHNS and CDR2 SASEGT. The CDR3 DNA is TGTGCCAGCAGGCAGTGGCTTAGCTCCTACGAGCAGTACTTC. It codes for CASRQWLSSYEQYF.

This clonotype was seen a few times. The chain has TRBV20-1 and TRBJ1-2, with D possibly being TRBD1 (5 bases). Germline V gene data show CDR1 as DFQATT and CDR2 as SNEGSKA (reference sequence). Trimming cost V 5 bases and J 4 bases, with 14 bases left between them. This CDR3 region has 13 residues. CDR3 region: CSAPATGFYGYTF. As DNA, the CDR3 is TGCAGTGCTCCCGCAACAGGTTTCTATGGCTACACCTTC.

This clonotype was counted only a few times. This chain uses TRBV4-2 with TRBJ2-3; weak D call: TRBD2 (7 bases). Germline lookup yields CDR1 LGHNA and CDR2 YNFKEQ. The CDR3 loop spans 15 amino acids. Deletions cut 4 bases from V and 4 bases from J, with 15 bases between. CDR3 residues: CASSREGGLPDTQYF. The CDR3 DNA is TGTGCCAGCAGCCGGGAGGGGGGGCTCCCAGATACGCAGTATTTT.

This clonotype was seen only a few times. The gene calls are TRBV10-3 and TRBJ1-6, with D possibly being TRBD1 (6 bases). The CDR3 length is 16 residues. Trimming took 5 bases from V and 1 from J, leaving 12 bases between them. Germline CDR1 and CDR2: ENHRY and SYGVKD. DNA for the CDR3: TGTGCCATCAGTTTATCAGGGGCGTCCTATAATTCACCCCTCCACTTT. It translates to CAISLSGASYNSPLHF.

The CDR3 nucleotides read TGTGCCAGCAGTTACTCGGCGGGTGACAGGGACAATGAGCAGTTCTTC. Translated, it gives CASSYSAGDRDNEQFF. J is TRBJ2-1 and V is TRBV6-5, with 7 bases lining up with TRBD1. V was pared by 0 bases and J by 5 bases, with 7 bases of the junction left unmatched. Germline V gives CDR1 MNHEY, CDR2 SVGAGI. CDR3 length: 16 residues.

The J gene is TRBJ1-6, the V gene TRBV18; 8 positions match TRBD1. The J segment lost 9 bases and the V segment lost 3 bases, leaving 4 bases of the junction unmatched. The CDR3 totals 14 residues. Looked up from germline, CDR1 is KGHSH and CDR2 is LQKENI. The CDR3 is CASSPRQGISPLHF. CDR3 bases: TGTGCCAGCTCACCTCGACAGGGGATTTCACCCCTCCACTTT.

This chain links TRBV10-2 with TRBJ2-3, with D possibly matching TRBD2 (6 bases). Looked up from germline, CDR1 is WSHSY and CDR2 is SAAADI. V lost 5 bases, J lost 6 bases, and 15 bases lay in between. This CDR3 region has 14 residues. CDR3 coding DNA: TGCGCCAGCAGTACCCGCAGGGAGGAGGATACGCAGTATTTT. Amino acids: CASSTRREEDTQYF.

This sequence joins TRBV19 and TRBJ2-2, with 8 bases fitting TRBD1. Germline lookup yields CDR1 LNHDA and CDR2 SQIVND (reference sequence). This CDR3 is built from 14 residues. V was pared by 5 bases and J by 5 bases, with 4 bases of the junction left unmatched. CDR3 sequence: CASSARTGTGELFF. The CDR3 DNA is TGTGCCAGTAGTGCCAGGACAGGGACCGGGGAGCTGTTTTTT.

The table lists this clonotype with a few counts. The chain employs TRBV18 and TRBJ2-5, with D perhaps matching TRBD1 (7 bases). The CDR3 is 14 amino acids. The germline CDR1 and CDR2 sequences are KGHSH and LQKENI. Trimming left V 6 bases short and J 4 bases short, with 15 bases between. The CDR3 DNA sequence: TGTGCCAGCTCCCGACAGGGAGGTCGAGAGACCCAGTACTTC. It encodes CASSRQGGRETQYF.

The gene calls are TRBV5-1 and TRBJ1-3, with TRBD1 matching over 8 bases. Germline V gene sequence: CDR1 SGHRS, CDR2 YFSETQ. The CDR3 is made up of 16 amino acids. Trimming removed 4 bases from V and 2 bases from J; junction bases left unmatched: 8. CDR3 protein: CASSRTTGVAGNTIYF. The DNA of the CDR3 is TGCGCCAGCAGCCGCACGACAGGGGTCGCTGGAAACACCATATATTTT.